A single T cell receptor beta chain is shown here with its context. Its cognate antigen is unknown. The CDR3 is 13 amino acids. V lost 7 bases to trimming and J lost 4 bases, with 14 bases between them. Per germline, CDR1 SGDLS and CDR2 YYNGEE. This record comes from a study of cytomegalovirus exposure and HLA in healthy donors. Study-wide findings and caveats: Presence/absence analyses supposed approximately even sequencing depth among donors.

The study ran its PCR with 60 Vbeta and 13 Jbeta primers. The data were produced by immunoSEQ multiplex PCR, yet TCRdb's version contains in-frame clones alone and is incomplete. The table includes approximately 220,000 clones, over 60% detected once. Sequencing input: PBMCs. The genes are TRBV9 and TRBJ1-1; TRBD1 might be the D (6 bases). The origin of this receptor is a man younger than 35 in good health and CMV-seronegative. The chain's CDR3 is CASSLGAGTEAFF. CDR3 sequence (DNA): TGTGCCAGCTCGTTGGGGGCAGGCACTGAAGCTTTCTTT.